The following is a TCR beta chain sequence with its context. The CDR3 runs to 15 residues. Germline lookup yields CDR1 SGHTA and CDR2 FQGTGA. J was trimmed by 1 base and V by 1 base; bases with no gene match: 4. This specimen belongs to a study of shared clonotypes between healthy human individuals. Assay execution proceeded at the deep level. Splitting of each subset's genomic DNA was done evenly across several immunoSEQ plates. Method: immunoSEQ multiplex PCR; TCRdb's copy keeps in-frame clones and lacks some. The sample contains some 1.5 million clones, 98% of which appear only once. V is TRBV7-3 and J is TRBJ2-7, with TRBD2 matching over 7 bases. The sample taken for sequencing was naive CD4+ T cells sorted from blood. Subset: CD45RA+ positively selected. The sequence came from a man younger than 45 in good health. The CDR3 DNA sequence: TGTGCCAGCAGCTTAATGGCGGGAGTGTCCTACGAGCAGTACTTC. Encoded protein: CASSLMAGVSYEQYF. Complete variable domain (other parts from reference TRBV7-3 and TRBJ2-7): GAGVSQTPSNKVTEKGKYVELRCDPISGHTALYWYRQSLGQGPEFLIYFQGTGAADDSGLPNDRFFAVRPEGSVSTLKIQRTERGDSAVYLCASSLMAGVSYEQYFGPGTRLTVT.